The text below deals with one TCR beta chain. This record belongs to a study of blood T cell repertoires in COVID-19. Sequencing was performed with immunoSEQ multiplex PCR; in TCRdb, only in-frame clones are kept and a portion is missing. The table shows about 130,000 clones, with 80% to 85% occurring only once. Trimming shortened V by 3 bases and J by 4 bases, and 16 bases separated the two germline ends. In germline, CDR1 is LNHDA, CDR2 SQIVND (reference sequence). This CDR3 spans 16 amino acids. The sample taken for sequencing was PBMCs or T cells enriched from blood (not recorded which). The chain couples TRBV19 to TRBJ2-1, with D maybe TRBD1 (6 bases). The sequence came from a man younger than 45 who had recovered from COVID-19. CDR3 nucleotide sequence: TGTGCCAGTAGTATGGGGGTTTCCAGGGGTTACAATGAGCAGTTCTTC. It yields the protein CASSMGVSRGYNEQFF.